This T cell receptor (beta chain) emerged from a study of regulatory T cells in long-lasting Graves disease. Relying on iRepertoire HTBI primers and Arm-PCR of CDR3 regions, the team built TCR beta libraries. TCRdb re-analysed the multiplex PCR reads in MiXCR, keeping a single row per CDR3 protein. The data hold some 340,000 distinct CDR3 sequences, with 10% to 15% observed a single time. Described time point: newly diagnosed GD, antithyroid drugs for less than 3 months. Scientists built the TCR library using RNA that was extracted from PBMCs. A peripheral blood sample, 7 to 9 milliliters in volume, was drawn into EDTA tubes. This clonotype was seen only a few times. This sample was shared with a second study, whose subject was T cells in Graves' hyperthyroidism and ophthalmopathy.

The TCR comes from a woman between 18 and 30 years old with Graves disease. The source material was peripheral blood mononuclear cells (PBMCs), sampled at new diagnosis, from a patient treated with antithyroid drugs.

This chain's CDR3 is CASSQAAGASSGNTIYF. CDR3 bases: TGTGCCAGCAGCCAGGCCGCGGGGGCCAGCTCTGGAAACACCATATATTTT. The chain has TRBV4-2 and TRBJ1-3; tentative D call: TRBD1 (6 bases). CDR3 length: 17 amino acids. Trimming cost V 3 bases and J 0 bases, with 15 bases left between them. CDR1 and CDR2 from the germline V gene are LGHNA and YNFKEQ.